The next 30 T cell receptor beta chains were all read from a single sample in a study. Cells sorted as Tregs were CD4+, CD25+ and CD127-/low. MiXCR, run by TCRdb on the 5' RACE reads, gives a single entry per CDR3 protein. The sample contains tens of thousands of distinct CDR3 sequences, more than 25% of which appear only once. Sequencing used tumor-infiltrating Tregs sorted from the breast tumor. The receptor source for this set is a female donor with breast cancer.

This clonotype appeared a few times. The J gene is TRBJ1-1, the V gene TRBV20-1; D gene ambiguous. Germline CDR1 DFQATT, CDR2 SNEGSKA (reference sequence). The CDR3 covers 11 residues. V shed 3 bases and J shed 5 bases, with 7 bases lying between them. CDR3 region: CSASRPTEAFF. CDR3 bases: TGCAGTGCTAGCCGCCCGACTGAAGCTTTCTTT.

This clonotype has more than one count but fewer than ten. This sequence joins TRBV12-3 or TRBV12-4 and TRBJ2-5; a weak D match, TRBD2 (5 bases). The CDR3 totals 13 residues. Trimming took off 7 bases at V and 1 base at J, with 10 bases between the two ends. The CDR3 bases are TGTGCCAGCAATCGGGGATCCCAAGAGACCCAGTACTTC. Its protein product is CASNRGSQETQYF.

Judged by abundance, this clonotype is medium-sized (0.01 to 0.1%). This chain uses TRBV20-1 with TRBJ1-1; the D gene is possibly TRBD1 (6 bases). CDR1 DFQATT and CDR2 SNEGSKA come from the germline V gene (reference sequence). Trimming left V 0 bases short and J 5 bases short, with 13 bases between. The CDR3 totals 14 residues. CDR3 in DNA: TGCAGTGCTAGAGATTACAGGGAGGGTACTGAAGCTTTCTTT. It yields the protein CSARDYREGTEAFF.

The chain uses TRBV6-2 or TRBV6-3 and TRBJ2-1; D gene uncertain. Germline values: CDR1 MNHEY, CDR2 SVGEGT. The germline V and J ends were trimmed by 2 bases and 13 bases, with 9 bases remaining between them. The CDR3 covers 11 residues. CDR3 nucleotides: TGTGCCAGCAGTTACCACCAGGAACAGTTCTTC. As protein: CASSYHQEQFF.

This clonotype was seen repeatedly, ten times or more. V usage is TRBV6-1 and J usage is TRBJ2-7; the match to TRBD1 covers 11 bases. Unmatched junction bases numbered 3, after V lost 2 bases and J lost 3 bases. This CDR3 is built from 15 residues. CDR1 and CDR2 (germline): MNHNS, SASEGT. The CDR3 DNA is TGTGCCAGCAGTGAAATTGGGACAGGGGGCTACGAGCAGTACTTC. Residues: CASSEIGTGGYEQYF.

The chain couples TRBV20-1 to TRBJ2-3; D is possibly TRBD2 (6 bases). Germline-derived CDR1 and CDR2 are DFQATT and SNEGSKA (reference sequence). CDR3 size: 13 residues. Trimming left V 5 bases short and J 4 bases short, with 13 bases between. The CDR3 DNA reads as TGCAGTGCTCGGCGGGACGGGGCAGATACGCAGTATTTT. Translated: CSARRDGADTQYF.

V is TRBV7-3 and J is TRBJ1-1; 7 bases are a match to TRBD1. Trimming at V came to 2 bases and at J to 4 bases, leaving 7 bases not matched to a gene. The germline V gene has CDR1 SGHTA and CDR2 FQGTGA. The CDR3 runs to 15 residues. CDR3: CASSLDRAVGTEAFF. CDR3 sequence (DNA): TGTGCCAGCAGCTTAGACAGGGCGGTAGGCACTGAAGCTTTCTTT.

J is TRBJ1-3 and V is TRBV25-1; 8 nucleotides match TRBD1. V trimming: 3 bases; J trimming: 3 bases; junction bases outside the gene matches: 4. CDR3 length: 15 amino acids. Germline V gives CDR1 MGHDK, CDR2 SYGVNS. Written as DNA, the CDR3 is TGTGCCAGCAGTGACCCCGGACAGGGTGGAAACACCATATATTTT. This codes for CASSDPGQGGNTIYF.

This clonotype was detected ten times or more. This chain links TRBV7-3 with TRBJ2-7, with unresolved D. Trimming pared 5 bases from V and 1 base from J, leaving 9 bases between. CDR3 length: 13 amino acids. Germline loops: CDR1 SGHTA, CDR2 FQGTGA. In DNA form, the CDR3 reads TGTGCCAGCAGCCCCGTCCCATCCTACGAGCAGTACTTC. Translating gives CASSPVPSYEQYF. The entire variable domain, with the rest obtained from reference TRBV7-3 and TRBJ2-7, is as follows: GAGVSQTPSNKVTEKGKYVELRCDPISGHTALYWYRQSLGQGPEFLIYFQGTGAADDSGLPNDRFFAVRPEGSVSTLKIQRTERGDSAVYLCASSPVPSYEQYFGPGTRLTVT.

Notes on this clonotype: Given a much more abundant clone one base away, this may be a read error. The genes are TRBV5-4 and TRBJ2-3; TRBD2 matches at 9 bases. Germline V gives CDR1 SGHNT, CDR2 YYREEE (reference sequence). The CDR3 runs 15 residues. The CDR3 protein is CANSLTSGSTDTQYF. The CDR3 DNA reads as TGTGCCAACAGCTTAACTAGCGGGAGCACAGATACGCAGTATTTT.

This clonotype was picked up many times. V and J are TRBV20-1 and TRBJ2-7, with D maybe TRBD1 (6 bases). Looked up from germline, CDR1 is DFQATT and CDR2 is SNEGSKA (reference sequence). Deletions cut 0 bases from V and 2 bases from J, with 17 bases between. This CDR3 comprises 16 residues. DNA for the CDR3: TGCAGTGCTAGAGATCCTGGAAGCAGGGGAGCCTACGAGCAGTACTTC. Protein product: CSARDPGSRGAYEQYF.

On this clonotype: The CDR3 does not close with the conserved phenylalanine or tryptophan, likely indicating a read error. Here the CDR3 reads CSARPGEGTDTQYL. The CDR3 bases are TGCAGTGCTCGACCCGGTGAGGGTACAGATACGCAGTATCTT. The chain is built from TRBV20-1 and TRBJ2-3, with a weak D call TRBD2 (5 bases). The CDR3 is 14 amino acids. CDR1 and CDR2 from the germline V gene are DFQATT and SNEGSKA (reference sequence). Trimming cost V 5 bases and J 3 bases, with 15 bases left between them.

Concerning this clonotype itself: One end of the junction does not line up with germline, which may come from a read error. The gene calls are TRBV29-1 and TRBJ2-7; D is ambiguous. The V gene's germline CDR1 is SQVTM and CDR2 ANQGSEA. This CDR3 has 14 amino acids. The CDR3 DNA reads as TGCGGCGTTGCGATAGGGTTGGACTCCTACGAGCAGTACTTC. Translated, it gives CGVAIGLDSYEQYF.

This clonotype was recorded a few times. The chain uses TRBV20-1 and TRBJ2-7; TRBD1 aligns across 12 bases. This CDR3 is built from 12 residues. Germline CDR1 and CDR2: DFQATT and SNEGSKA (reference sequence). CDR3 protein: CTGTGGEAEQYF. The CDR3 DNA reads TGCACCGGGACAGGGGGCGAGGCCGAGCAGTACTTC.

This clonotype has only a few counts. The chain recombines TRBV7-6 with TRBJ2-1, with TRBD2 matching 7 bases. This CDR3 has 13 residues. V was clipped by 1 base and J by 10 bases; unmatched bases: 4. Looked up from germline, CDR1 is SGHVS and CDR2 is FNYEAQ. DNA of the CDR3: TGTGCCAGCAGCTTAGGGACTAGTTCCGAGCAGTTCTTC. Translating it yields CASSLGTSSEQFF.

This clonotype occurred a few times. The chain is built from TRBV6-2 or TRBV6-3 and TRBJ2-2; D gene ambiguous. Trimming took off 2 bases at V and 3 bases at J, with 4 bases between the two ends. Germline CDR1 and CDR2: MNHEY and SVGEGT. The CDR3 loop spans 13 amino acids. CDR3 sequence (DNA): TGTGCCAGCAGTTACAGGGACACCGGGGAGCTGTTTTTT. Residues: CASSYRDTGELFF.

In this sample, this clonotype turned up a few times. The V call is TRBV12-3 or TRBV12-4, the J call TRBJ2-1, with 10 positions matching TRBD1. This CDR3 contains 18 residues. V shed 3 bases, J shed 9 bases, and the junction held 17 bases outside the gene matches. The CDR3 DNA sequence: TGTGCCAGCAGTTTCTTCGGATTTGTGAGACAGGGGGCGCGTGAGCAGTTCTTC. It yields the protein CASSFFGFVRQGAREQFF.

This clonotype appeared a few times. The chain joins TRBV2 to TRBJ2-7; tentatively, D is TRBD1 (6 bases). V lost 6 bases, J lost 0 bases, and 15 bases lay in between. Germline V gene lookup returns CDR1 SNHLY and CDR2 FYNNEI. The CDR3 spans 15 residues. The CDR3 sequence is CASSDGTKSSYEQYF. The CDR3 DNA follows: TGTGCCAGCAGCGACGGGACAAAAAGCTCCTACGAGCAGTACTTC. Drawing the rest from reference TRBV2 and TRBJ2-7, the complete variable domain is EPEVTQTPSHQVTQMGQEVILRCVPISNHLYFYWYRQILGQKVEFLVSFYNNEISEKSEIFDDQFSVERPDGSNFTLKIRSTKLEDSAMYFCASSDGTKSSYEQYFGPGTRLTVT.

The chain joins TRBV9 to TRBJ2-7, with 8 bases that match TRBD1. V shed 0 bases, J shed 7 bases, and the junction held 9 bases outside the gene matches. This CDR3 comprises 15 residues. In germline, CDR1 is SGDLS, CDR2 YYNGEE. The CDR3 is CASSVDLRGHGEQYF. The CDR3 DNA reads as TGTGCCAGCAGCGTAGACCTCAGGGGGCACGGGGAGCAGTACTTC.

The genes are TRBV7-3 and TRBJ2-7; D may be TRBD1 (5 bases). V was pared by 4 bases and J by 4 bases, with 17 bases between. CDR3 length: 15 amino acids. Germline CDR1 and CDR2: SGHTA and FQGTGA. The DNA of the CDR3 is TGTGCCAGCAGCTCGGATGGGTTTGGGGCTTACGAGCAGTACTTC. It translates to CASSSDGFGAYEQYF.

This clonotype appeared a few times. J is TRBJ2-1 and V is TRBV20-1, with D possibly TRBD1 on 6 matching bases. The V end lost 1 base, the J end lost 7 bases, and 17 bases lay between the germline ends. CDR3 length: 15 amino acids. CDR1 and CDR2 from the germline V gene are DFQATT and SNEGSKA (reference sequence). CDR3 residues: CSARVLGLGGNEQFF. The CDR3, as DNA: TGCAGTGCTAGAGTCCTCGGGCTAGGGGGTAATGAGCAGTTCTTC.

The chain uses TRBV20-1 and TRBJ2-3; perhaps TRBD2 as D (6 bases). The CDR3 loop spans 13 amino acids. V lost 3 bases and J 2 bases, leaving 9 bases between the germline ends. CDR1 is DFQATT and CDR2 is SNEGSKA in the germline V gene (reference sequence). The CDR3 DNA reads as TGCAGTGCTAGTGCGGGAAACACAGATACGCAGTATTTT. Its translation is CSASAGNTDTQYF.

The rearrangement links TRBV29-1 to TRBJ1-2, with TRBD1 matching 12 bases. The CDR3 runs to 14 residues. From germline, CDR1 is SQVTM and CDR2 ANQGSEA. V lost 2 bases, J lost 8 bases, and 6 bases stayed unmatched. The CDR3 region has the DNA TGCAGCGTTGAATTCGGGACAGGGGGCAGCGGCTACACCTTC. Its protein product is CSVEFGTGGSGYTF.

The chain has TRBV28 and TRBJ1-2; 7 nucleotides agree with TRBD1. Losses at the gene ends were 7 bases for V and 5 bases for J; bases not matched to a gene: 1. The germline V gene has CDR1 MDHEN and CDR2 SYDVKM. The CDR3 is 11 residues long. The CDR3 here is CASTTGYGYTF. The CDR3 DNA follows: TGTGCCAGCACGACAGGGTATGGCTACACCTTC.

The table lists this clonotype with many counts. The chain recombines TRBV11-2 with TRBJ2-1, with D possibly being TRBD2 (6 bases). The germline V and J ends were trimmed by 1 base and 10 bases, with 14 bases remaining between them. CDR3 length: 14 residues. CDR1 is SGHAT and CDR2 is FQNNGV in the germline V gene. CDR3 residues: CASSLVGGTSEQFF. CDR3 nucleotide sequence: TGTGCCAGCAGCTTAGTGGGGGGTACTAGCGAGCAGTTCTTC.

This clonotype occurred a few times. Germline and junction disagree at one end, which may indicate a read error. Here the CDR3 reads CASSLRGEQPQQF. CDR3 DNA sequence: TGTGCCAGCAGCTTACGGGGAGAGCAGCCCCAGCAGTTT. This sequence joins TRBV7-3 and TRBJ1-5, with unresolved D. In germline, CDR1 is SGHTA, CDR2 FQGTGA. This CDR3 has 13 residues.

A note on this clonotype: This may be a read error: a much more frequent sequence differs by one nucleotide. The gene calls are TRBV5-1 and TRBJ2-1; D perhaps matches TRBD1 (5 bases). V lost 3 bases to trimming and J lost 9 bases, with 19 bases between them. Germline V CDR1 and CDR2: SGHRS, YFSETQ. This CDR3 spans 15 amino acids. The CDR3 loop is CASSSRRQPDAEQFF. The DNA of the CDR3 is TGCGCCAGCAGCTCGAGGAGACAGCCGGATGCTGAGCAGTTCTTC. The full variable domain, completed using reference TRBV5-1 and TRBJ2-1, is KAGVTQTPRYLIKTRGQQVTLSCSPISGHRSVSWYQQTPGQGLQFLFEYFSETQRNKGNFPGRFSGRQFSNSRSEMNVSTLELGDSALYLCASSSRRQPDAEQFFGPGTRLTVL.

This clonotype was observed many times. V is TRBV6-5 and J is TRBJ1-1; TRBD1 agrees at 7 bases. Germline loops: CDR1 MNHEY, CDR2 SVGAGI. With V trimmed by 2 bases and J by 6 bases, 6 bases remained unmatched. The CDR3 has 14 amino acids. The CDR3 sequence: CASSYPDRFAEAFF. The CDR3 DNA follows: TGTGCCAGCAGTTACCCGGACAGGTTCGCTGAAGCTTTCTTT.

The CDR3 protein is CASSPTRVVNQPQHF. The CDR3 nucleotides are TGTGCCAGCTCACCTACAAGGGTCGTAAATCAGCCCCAGCATTTT. V and J are TRBV18 and TRBJ1-5; no reliable D call. This CDR3 region has 15 residues. Germline V gives CDR1 KGHSH, CDR2 LQKENI. Trimming shortened V by 3 bases and J by 4 bases, and 13 bases separated the two germline ends.

The chain combines TRBV5-8 with TRBJ1-6; tentative D call: TRBD1 (5 bases). The CDR3 length is 14 residues. Trimming removed 0 bases at V and 7 bases at J, with 8 bases between. Germline CDR1 and CDR2: SGHTS and YDEGEE. CDR3 nucleotide sequence: TGTGCCAGCAGCTTGGCGCGGACAAATTCACCCCTCCACTTT. Its translation: CASSLARTNSPLHF.